The entry below describes one TCR beta chain. This clone was detected a few times. Its antigen is unknown. Base qualities are not at hand, and no much larger clone is one base apart. The sample originates from a study of PD-1 blockade in mismatch repair-deficient tumors (dated by TCRdb to 2015 to 2018). In terms of the full investigation: Between late 2013 and late 2016, 86 consecutive patients with over ten mismatch repair-deficient cancer types, all previously treated and progressing, were enrolled in the trial. Tumor-associated T cell clones were tracked in the peripheral blood of patients responding to PD-1 blockade by deep sequencing of TCR CDR3 regions.

The research as a whole found: After pembrolizumab, tumor-resident clones, which were often undetectable in blood before treatment, expanded rapidly and then contracted, generally ahead of radiologic responses.

The trim is 5 bases for V and 7 bases for J, with a gap of 24 bases between the germline ends. The germline V gene specifies SGHVS as CDR1 and FNYEAQ as CDR2. The CDR3 sequence holds 16 residues, the cysteine and phenylalanine included. Here the CDR3 DNA is all that survives: 48 bases in frame from base 1. For each enrolled patient, mismatch repair deficiency was established using either polymerase chain reaction or immunohistochemistry. Three patients who responded to pembrolizumab therapy underwent TCR sequencing. Pembrolizumab PD-1 blockade was prospectively tested in advanced mismatch repair-deficient cancers, regardless of tissue of origin, in the phase II trial. Serial peripheral blood T cell samples were collected before and at multiple times after starting PD-1 blockade. The timing of each blood sample was reported as weeks after the first dose of pembrolizumab. Library preparation was by the immunoSEQ multiplex PCR assay. TCRdb mirrors the immuneACCESS table, restricted to in-frame sequences. Some clones are absent from its copies; in checked studies, under half trace to an unresolved V gene, and the reason for the others is unknown. The sample table holds 15,000 or so clones, of which roughly four fifths were seen once. The ten largest clonotypes hold 3% to 3.5% of the sample.

The chain was built from TRBV7-6 and TRBJ2-7; TRBD2 is possibly the D segment (6 matching bases). The input for sequencing was PBMCs, taken 4 weeks after starting pembrolizumab. The receptor was isolated from an adult with mismatch repair-deficient cancer. The DNA reads TGTGCCAGCAGCCCCCGCAGCTTCGGAGGGTTCGGAGAGCAGTACTTC. This sequence encodes CASSPRSFGGFGEQYF.